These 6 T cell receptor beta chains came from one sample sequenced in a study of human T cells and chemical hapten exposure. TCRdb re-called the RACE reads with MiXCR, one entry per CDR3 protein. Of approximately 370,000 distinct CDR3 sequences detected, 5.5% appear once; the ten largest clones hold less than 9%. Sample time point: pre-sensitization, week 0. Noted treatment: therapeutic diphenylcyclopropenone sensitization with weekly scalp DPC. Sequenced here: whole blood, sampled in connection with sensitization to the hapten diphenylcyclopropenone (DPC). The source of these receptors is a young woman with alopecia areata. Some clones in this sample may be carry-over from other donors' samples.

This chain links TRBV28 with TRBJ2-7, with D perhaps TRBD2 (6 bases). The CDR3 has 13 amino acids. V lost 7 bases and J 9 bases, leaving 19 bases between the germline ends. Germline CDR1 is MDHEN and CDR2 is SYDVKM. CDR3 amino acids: CASTTTGTAGQYF. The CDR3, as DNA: TGTGCCAGCACCACCACCGGGACTGCTGGGCAGTACTTC.

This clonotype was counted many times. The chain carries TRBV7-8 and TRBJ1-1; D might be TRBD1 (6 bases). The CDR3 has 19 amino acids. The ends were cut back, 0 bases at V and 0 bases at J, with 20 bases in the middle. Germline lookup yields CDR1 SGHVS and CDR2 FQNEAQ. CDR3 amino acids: CASSLAEITGWGMNTEAFF. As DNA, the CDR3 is TGTGCCAGCAGCTTAGCGGAGATAACAGGGTGGGGGATGAACACTGAAGCTTTCTTT.

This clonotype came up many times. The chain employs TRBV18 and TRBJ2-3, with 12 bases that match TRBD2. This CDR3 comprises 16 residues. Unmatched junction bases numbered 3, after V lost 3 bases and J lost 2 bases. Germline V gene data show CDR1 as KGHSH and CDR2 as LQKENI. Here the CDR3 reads CASSPPSGGATDTQYF. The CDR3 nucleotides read TGTGCCAGCTCACCCCCTAGCGGGGGGGCCACAGATACGCAGTATTTT.

The CDR3 region is CAISIDRVQPQHF. CDR3 nucleotides: TGTGCCATCAGCATTGACAGGGTGCAGCCCCAGCATTTT. This sequence joins TRBV10-3 and TRBJ1-5, with 7 bases matching TRBD1. Losses at the gene ends were 6 bases for V and 7 bases for J; bases not matched to a gene: 6. The CDR3 is made up of 13 amino acids. CDR1 and CDR2 from the germline V gene are ENHRY and SYGVKD.

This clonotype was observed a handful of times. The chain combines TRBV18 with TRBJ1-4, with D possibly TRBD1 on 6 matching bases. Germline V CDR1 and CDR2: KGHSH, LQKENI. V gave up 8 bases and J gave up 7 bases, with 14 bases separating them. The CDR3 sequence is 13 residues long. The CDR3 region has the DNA TGTGCCAGCGCAACAGGGCCAACTGAAAAACTGTTTTTT. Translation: CASATGPTEKLFF.

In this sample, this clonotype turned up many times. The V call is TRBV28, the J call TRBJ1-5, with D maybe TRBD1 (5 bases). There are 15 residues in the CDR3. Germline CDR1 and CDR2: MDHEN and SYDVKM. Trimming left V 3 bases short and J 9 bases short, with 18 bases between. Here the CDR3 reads CASSFSGSEFGPQHF. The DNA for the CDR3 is TGTGCCAGCAGTTTCTCAGGGTCCGAGTTTGGGCCCCAGCATTTT.